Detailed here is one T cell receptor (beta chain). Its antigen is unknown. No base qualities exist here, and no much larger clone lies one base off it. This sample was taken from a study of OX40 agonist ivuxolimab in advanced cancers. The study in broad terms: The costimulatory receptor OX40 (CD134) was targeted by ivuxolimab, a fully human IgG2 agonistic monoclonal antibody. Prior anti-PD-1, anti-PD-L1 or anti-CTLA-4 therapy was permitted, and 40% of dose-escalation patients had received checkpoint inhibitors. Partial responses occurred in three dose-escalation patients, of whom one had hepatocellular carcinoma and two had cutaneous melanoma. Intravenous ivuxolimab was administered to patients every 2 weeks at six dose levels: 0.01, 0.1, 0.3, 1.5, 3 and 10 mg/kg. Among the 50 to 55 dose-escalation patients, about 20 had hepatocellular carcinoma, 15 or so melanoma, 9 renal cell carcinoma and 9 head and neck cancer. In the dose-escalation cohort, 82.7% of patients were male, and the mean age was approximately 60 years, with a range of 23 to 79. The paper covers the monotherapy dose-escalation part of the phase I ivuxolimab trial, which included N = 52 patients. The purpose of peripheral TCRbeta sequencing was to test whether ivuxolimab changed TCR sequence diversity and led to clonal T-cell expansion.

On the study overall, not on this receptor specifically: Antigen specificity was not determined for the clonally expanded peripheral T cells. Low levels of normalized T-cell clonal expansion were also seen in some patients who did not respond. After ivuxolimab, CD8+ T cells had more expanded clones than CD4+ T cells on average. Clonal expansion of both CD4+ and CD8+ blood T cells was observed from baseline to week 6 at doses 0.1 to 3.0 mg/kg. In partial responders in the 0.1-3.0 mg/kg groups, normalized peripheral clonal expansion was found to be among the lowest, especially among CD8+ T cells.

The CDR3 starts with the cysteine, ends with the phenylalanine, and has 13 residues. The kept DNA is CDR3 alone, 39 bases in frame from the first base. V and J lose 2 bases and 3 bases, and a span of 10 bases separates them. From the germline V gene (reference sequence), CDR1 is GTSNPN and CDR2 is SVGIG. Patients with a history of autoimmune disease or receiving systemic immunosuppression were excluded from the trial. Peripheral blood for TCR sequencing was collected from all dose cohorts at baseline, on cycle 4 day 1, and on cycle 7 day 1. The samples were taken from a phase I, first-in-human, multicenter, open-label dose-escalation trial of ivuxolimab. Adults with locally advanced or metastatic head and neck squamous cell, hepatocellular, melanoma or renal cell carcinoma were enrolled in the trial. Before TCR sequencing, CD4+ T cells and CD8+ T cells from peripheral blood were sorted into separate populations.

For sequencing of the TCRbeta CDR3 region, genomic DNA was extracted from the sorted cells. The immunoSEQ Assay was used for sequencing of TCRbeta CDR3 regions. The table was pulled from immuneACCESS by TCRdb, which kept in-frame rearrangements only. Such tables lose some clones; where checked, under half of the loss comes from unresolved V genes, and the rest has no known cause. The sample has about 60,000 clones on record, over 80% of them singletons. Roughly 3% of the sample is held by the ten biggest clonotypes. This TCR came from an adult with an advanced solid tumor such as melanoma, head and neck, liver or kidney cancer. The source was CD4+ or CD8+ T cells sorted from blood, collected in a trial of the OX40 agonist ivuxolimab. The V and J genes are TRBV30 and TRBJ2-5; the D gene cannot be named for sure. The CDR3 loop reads CAWSTQTKETQYF. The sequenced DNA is TGTGCCTGGAGTACGCAAACTAAAGAGACCCAGTACTTC.